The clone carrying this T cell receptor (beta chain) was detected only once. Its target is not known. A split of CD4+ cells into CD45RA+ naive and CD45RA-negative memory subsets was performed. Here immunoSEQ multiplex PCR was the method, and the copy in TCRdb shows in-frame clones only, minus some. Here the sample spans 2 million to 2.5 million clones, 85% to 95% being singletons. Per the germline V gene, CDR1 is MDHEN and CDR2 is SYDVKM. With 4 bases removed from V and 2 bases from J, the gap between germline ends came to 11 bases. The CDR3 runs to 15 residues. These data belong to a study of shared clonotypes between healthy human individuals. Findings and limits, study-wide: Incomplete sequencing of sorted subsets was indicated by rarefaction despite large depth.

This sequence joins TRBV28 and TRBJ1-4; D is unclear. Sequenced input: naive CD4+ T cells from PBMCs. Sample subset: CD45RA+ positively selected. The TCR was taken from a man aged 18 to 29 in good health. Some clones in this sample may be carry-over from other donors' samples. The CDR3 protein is CASSSTISTNEKLFF. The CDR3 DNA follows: TGTGCCAGCAGTTCCACGATTAGTACTAATGAAAAACTGTTTTTT.